Listed below are T cell receptor beta chains from one sample, sequenced in a study of identical twins. TCRdb analysed the 5' RACE reads with MiXCR anew, one entry per CDR3 protein. The table includes roughly 710,000 distinct CDR3 sequences, around 6% detected once. The specimen sequenced was naive T cells sorted from blood. Source of these receptors: a man younger than 35 in good health. The CDR3 runs from the conserved cysteine through the conserved F or W. The order of the fields is J gene, D gene, clone size, V gene, CDR3 protein, CDR3 DNA. D genes are given only for firm matches. A clone size is listed for some rows: how often the clone was seen (once, few, many), or a class if it is expanded.

TRBJ1-2	.	many	TRBV4-2	CASSQLETGGYTF	TGTGCCAGCAGCCAGCTTGAAACGGGCGGCTACACCTTC
TRBJ2-1	.	many	TRBV12-3/TRBV12-4	CASTPYGESSYNEQFF	TGTGCCAGCACCCCATATGGGGAGAGCTCCTACAATGAGCAGTTCTTC
TRBJ2-1	TRBD1	many	TRBV24-1	CATSDSGTASSYNEQFF	TGTGCCACCAGCGATTCCGGGACAGCGAGCTCCTACAATGAGCAGTTCTTC
TRBJ2-1	.	.	TRBV5-1	CASSLVPEIGTRRVGQFF	TGCGCCAGCAGCTTAGTTCCGGAAATCGGGACCCGGCGCGTTGGGCAGTTCTTC
TRBJ2-5	TRBD1	few	TRBV6-5	CANSYFGTGSGETQYF	TGTGCCAACAGTTACTTCGGGACAGGGTCAGGCGAGACCCAGTACTTC
TRBJ2-3	TRBD2	many	TRBV5-1	CASSYEAGGITDTQYF	TGCGCCAGCAGCTATGAAGCGGGAGGTATCACAGATACGCAGTATTTT
TRBJ2-5	TRBD2	.	TRBV19	CASSRASGKETQYF	TGTGCCAGTAGTAGGGCTAGCGGAAAAGAGACCCAGTACTTC
TRBJ2-3	.	.	TRBV5-1	CASSFSPKSRTDTQYF	TGCGCCAGCAGCTTCTCCCCCAAAAGCCGCACAGATACGCAGTATTTT
TRBJ2-2	TRBD2	.	TRBV5-1	CASSLVLAGVDHTGELFF	TGCGCCAGCAGCTTGGTATTAGCGGGAGTAGATCACACCGGGGAGCTGTTTTTT
TRBJ2-3	.	many	TRBV10-1	CASSEEPGSTDTQYF	TGCGCCAGCAGTGAGGAACCTGGAAGCACAGATACGCAGTATTTT
TRBJ2-1	TRBD1	.	TRBV18	CASSLMTGGNDNEQFF	TGTGCCAGCTCGCTCATGACAGGGGGTAATGACAATGAGCAGTTCTTC
TRBJ1-6	.	few	TRBV14	CASSQVRQLSYNSPLHF	TGTGCCAGCAGCCAAGTGAGACAGCTCTCCTATAATTCACCCCTCCACTTT
TRBJ1-2	.	.	TRBV12-3/TRBV12-4	CASSLQNLNYGYTF	TGTGCCAGCAGTTTGCAGAACCTTAACTATGGCTACACCTTC
TRBJ2-5	TRBD2	few	TRBV20-1	CSARAGLAGNQETQYF	TGCAGTGCTAGAGCGGGACTAGCGGGAAACCAAGAGACCCAGTACTTC
TRBJ1-2	TRBD1	many	TRBV7-2	CASRPGQGLSGYTF	TGTGCCAGCAGGCCGGGACAGGGGCTTTCTGGCTACACCTTC
TRBJ1-1	.	many	TRBV24-1	CATSDLSGNEAFF	TGTGCCACCAGTGATTTGTCTGGGAATGAAGCTTTCTTT
TRBJ2-5	TRBD2	many	TRBV6-1	CASSRGTSGAETQYF	TGTGCCAGCAGTAGGGGGACTAGCGGGGCAGAGACCCAGTACTTC
TRBJ2-1	.	many	TRBV7-9	CASSLASTHEQFF	TGTGCCAGCAGCTTAGCGTCCACTCATGAGCAGTTCTTC
TRBJ2-3	.	.	TRBV21-1	CASSSRIPHPDTQYF	TGTGCCAGCAGCTCCCGGATACCCCATCCCGATACGCAGTATTTT
TRBJ2-4	.	many	TRBV29-1	CSVSLAAKNIQYF	TGCAGCGTTAGTCTAGCGGCCAAAAACATTCAGTACTTC
TRBJ2-2	.	.	TRBV6-1	CASSLRQEITGELFF	TGTGCCAGCAGCCTAAGACAGGAGATCACCGGGGAGCTGTTTTTT
TRBJ1-2	.	few	TRBV5-1	CASSSSGQQSYGYTF	TGCGCCAGCAGCTCCTCAGGACAGCAGAGCTATGGCTACACCTTC
TRBJ2-6	TRBD1	.	TRBV5-1	CASSLGTGGHSGANVLTF	TGCGCCAGCAGCTTGGGGACAGGGGGGCACTCTGGGGCCAACGTCCTGACTTTC
TRBJ2-1	TRBD2	many	TRBV7-2	CASSLDGRRDEQFF	TGTGCCAGCAGCTTAGACGGGAGGCGAGATGAGCAGTTCTTC
TRBJ2-1	TRBD2	few	TRBV28	CASSNPLGLATRHSYNEQFF	TGTGCCAGCAGCAACCCTCTGGGACTAGCGACCCGTCACTCCTACAATGAGCAGTTCTTC
TRBJ2-2	.	.	TRBV24-1	CATSDLSRGDTGELFF	TGTGCCACCAGTGATTTAAGCAGGGGAGACACCGGGGAGCTGTTTTTT
TRBJ1-3	.	many	TRBV11-2	CASSSGWDGNTIYF	TGTGCCAGCAGCTCGGGCTGGGATGGAAACACCATATATTTT
TRBJ1-1	.	.	TRBV6-5	CASSFSRGRTEAFF	TGTGCCAGCAGCTTCTCCAGAGGACGGACTGAAGCTTTCTTT
TRBJ2-1	TRBD2	many	TRBV25-1	CASNGAGGPHEQFF	TGTGCCAGCAATGGCGCGGGAGGGCCGCATGAGCAGTTCTTC
TRBJ1-2	.	few	TRBV12-3/TRBV12-4	CASSLTPGTPDYGYTF	TGTGCCAGCAGCTTGACCCCCGGGACTCCTGATTATGGCTACACCTTC
TRBJ2-2	.	many	TRBV20-1	CSARRRGVRSNTGELFF	TGCAGTGCTAGACGCAGGGGGGTGCGTTCGAACACCGGGGAGCTGTTTTTT
TRBJ2-3	.	many	TRBV27	CASIRGYDGGTQYF	TGTGCCAGCATTCGGGGTTACGACGGGGGTACGCAGTATTTT
TRBJ2-7	TRBD1	.	TRBV10-3	CAVRIPGTESYEQYF	TGTGCCGTCCGGATACCCGGGACAGAGTCCTACGAGCAGTACTTC
TRBJ2-7	.	many	TRBV18	CASSPGLSNEQYF	TGTGCCAGCTCACCAGGCCTTTCAAACGAGCAGTACTTC
TRBJ2-5	.	many	TRBV24-1	CATSDSTGLETQYF	TGTGCCACCAGTGATTCGACGGGGCTGGAGACCCAGTACTTC
TRBJ2-5	TRBD1	many	TRBV29-1	CSAGQGPKETQYF	TGCAGCGCCGGACAGGGCCCCAAAGAGACCCAGTACTTC
TRBJ2-5	TRBD2	few	TRBV10-3	CAAGPSGETQYF	TGTGCCGCCGGCCCTAGCGGAGAGACCCAGTACTTC
TRBJ1-1	.	many	TRBV6-1	CASSAAVPGVNTEAFF	TGTGCCAGCAGTGCGGCAGTCCCTGGCGTGAACACTGAAGCTTTCTTT
TRBJ2-2	.	many	TRBV29-1	CSVAKSGTGELFF	TGCAGCGTCGCGAAGTCGGGCACCGGGGAGCTGTTTTTT
TRBJ2-5	.	few	TRBV11-3	CASSPGSLRETQYF	TGTGCCAGCAGCCCGGGGAGCCTTCGAGAGACCCAGTACTTC
TRBJ2-1	TRBD1	many	TRBV7-3	CASSLLRPGQGLNEQFF	TGTGCCAGCAGCCTACTCCGCCCGGGACAGGGCCTCAATGAGCAGTTCTTC
TRBJ2-1	TRBD2	many	TRBV10-1	CASSEGTSVYNEQFF	TGCGCCAGCAGTGAGGGGACTAGCGTCTACAATGAGCAGTTCTTC
TRBJ2-1	TRBD2	few	TRBV20-1	CSARPPAGGTYNEQFF	TGCAGTGCTAGGCCCCCAGCGGGAGGCACCTACAATGAGCAGTTCTTC
TRBJ2-2	TRBD2	.	TRBV27	CASSLRSGREEGAGELFF	TGTGCCAGCAGTTTAAGGTCCGGGCGGGAGGAAGGGGCCGGGGAGCTGTTTTTT
TRBJ2-1	TRBD1	few	TRBV6-1	CASRPGTGFNEQFF	TGTGCCAGCCGTCCCGGGACAGGGTTCAATGAGCAGTTCTTC
TRBJ1-4	.	many	TRBV18	CASSPVVRTARNEKLFF	TGTGCCAGCTCACCGGTCGTTCGGACAGCTCGTAATGAAAAACTGTTTTTT
TRBJ2-2	TRBD2	.	TRBV7-9	CASSLMSSGPAGELFF	TGTGCCAGCAGCTTAATGTCTAGCGGCCCCGCCGGGGAGCTGTTTTTT
TRBJ2-5	TRBD2	many	TRBV15	CATSRDRVAGNQETQYF	TGTGCCACCAGCAGAGATCGCGTAGCGGGAAACCAAGAGACCCAGTACTTC
TRBJ1-5	.	.	TRBV4-3	CASSQVRRDNQPQHF	TGCGCCAGCAGCCAAGTACGACGGGACAATCAGCCCCAGCATTTT
TRBJ2-1	TRBD1	few	TRBV6-1	CASKLGQGGNEQFF	TGTGCCAGCAAACTGGGACAGGGGGGGAATGAGCAGTTCTTC
TRBJ2-2	.	.	TRBV12-3/TRBV12-4	CASRLQRPTGELFF	TGTGCCAGCCGCCTGCAGCGCCCCACCGGGGAGCTGTTTTTT
TRBJ2-4	TRBD1	few	TRBV6-1	CASSEDRDRIDIQYF	TGTGCCAGCAGTGAGGACCGGGACAGGATCGACATTCAGTACTTC
TRBJ2-7	TRBD1	many	TRBV20-1	CSARGPGTGSHEQYF	TGCAGTGCTAGAGGACCCGGGACAGGGTCCCACGAGCAGTACTTC